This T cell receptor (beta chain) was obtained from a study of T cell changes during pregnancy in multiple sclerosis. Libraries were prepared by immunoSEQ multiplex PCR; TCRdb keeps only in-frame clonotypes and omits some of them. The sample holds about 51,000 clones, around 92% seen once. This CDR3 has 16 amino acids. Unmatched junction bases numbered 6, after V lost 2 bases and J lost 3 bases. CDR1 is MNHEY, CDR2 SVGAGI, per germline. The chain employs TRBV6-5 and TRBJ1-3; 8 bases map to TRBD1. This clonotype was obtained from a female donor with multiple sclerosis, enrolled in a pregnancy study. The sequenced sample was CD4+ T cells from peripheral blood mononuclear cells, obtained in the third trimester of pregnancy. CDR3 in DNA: TGTGCCAGCAGTTACGGACAGGGTCCAGTTGGAAACACCATATATTTT. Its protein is CASSYGQGPVGNTIYF.